This T cell receptor (beta chain) emerged from a study of cytomegalovirus exposure and HLA in healthy donors. Notes on the study in general: According to a later analysis, most TCR beta chains associated with CMV appeared HLA-restricted.

This CDR3 is built from 18 residues. In germline, CDR1 is SQVTM, CDR2 ANQGSEA. V gave up 7 bases and J gave up 5 bases; unmatched junction bases: 23. The count of this clone is one. Its antigen is currently unknown. Use of 60 Vbeta and 13 Jbeta primers characterized the PCR. Sequencing was performed with immunoSEQ multiplex PCR; in TCRdb, only in-frame clones are kept and a portion is missing. The data hold about 200,000 clones, with approximately 79% observed a single time. The TCR originated in a man aged 50 to 59 in good health and CMV-seronegative. Specimen: PBMCs. The rearrangement uses TRBV29-1 and TRBJ2-1, with 7 bases identical to TRBD2. CDR3 loop: CSATISYGRLSRDNEQFF. CDR3 DNA sequence: TGCAGCGCTACCATATCTTACGGGAGGCTATCTCGGGACAATGAGCAGTTCTTC.